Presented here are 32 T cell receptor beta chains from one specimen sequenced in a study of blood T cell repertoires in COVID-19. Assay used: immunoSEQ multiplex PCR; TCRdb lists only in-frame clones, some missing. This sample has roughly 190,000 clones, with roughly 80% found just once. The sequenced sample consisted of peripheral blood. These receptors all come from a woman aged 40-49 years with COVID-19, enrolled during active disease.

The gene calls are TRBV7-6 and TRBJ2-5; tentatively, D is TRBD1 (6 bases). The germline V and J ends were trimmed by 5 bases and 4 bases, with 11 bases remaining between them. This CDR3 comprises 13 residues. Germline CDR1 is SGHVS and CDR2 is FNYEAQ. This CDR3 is CASSPTGLETQYF. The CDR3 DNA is TGTGCCAGCAGCCCTACAGGGTTAGAGACCCAGTACTTC.

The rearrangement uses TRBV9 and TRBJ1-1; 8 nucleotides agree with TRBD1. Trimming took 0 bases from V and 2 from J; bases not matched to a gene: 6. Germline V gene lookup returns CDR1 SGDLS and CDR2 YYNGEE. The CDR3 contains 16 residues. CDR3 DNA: TGTGCCAGCAGCGTAGACCAGGGGGCGCTTAACACTGAAGCTTTCTTT. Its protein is CASSVDQGALNTEAFF.

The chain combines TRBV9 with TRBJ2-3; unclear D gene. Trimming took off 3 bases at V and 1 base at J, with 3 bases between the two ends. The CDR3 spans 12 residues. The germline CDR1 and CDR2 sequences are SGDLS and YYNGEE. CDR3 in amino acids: CASSERTDTQYF. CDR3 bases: TGTGCCAGCAGCGAGCGCACAGATACGCAGTATTTT.

The CDR3 loop reads CASTWTGVYGYTF. DNA of the CDR3: TGTGCCAGCACCTGGACAGGAGTCTATGGCTACACCTTC. V gene TRBV28 combines with J gene TRBJ1-2, with 7 bases fitting TRBD1. J was trimmed by 4 bases and V by 7 bases; bases with no gene match: 6. Germline assignment: CDR1 MDHEN and CDR2 SYDVKM. The CDR3 contains 13 residues.

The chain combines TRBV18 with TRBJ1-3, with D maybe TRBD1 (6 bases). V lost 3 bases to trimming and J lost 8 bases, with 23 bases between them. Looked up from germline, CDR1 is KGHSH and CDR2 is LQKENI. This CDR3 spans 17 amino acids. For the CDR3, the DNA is TGTGCCAGCTCACCGAGGGGACAAGGGAGACAAGACCACACCATATATTTT. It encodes CASSPRGQGRQDHTIYF.

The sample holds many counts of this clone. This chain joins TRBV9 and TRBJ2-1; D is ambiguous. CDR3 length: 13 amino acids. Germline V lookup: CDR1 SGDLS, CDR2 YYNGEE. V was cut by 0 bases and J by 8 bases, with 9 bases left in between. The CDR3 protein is CASSVARSDEQFF. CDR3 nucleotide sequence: TGTGCCAGCAGCGTAGCCCGAAGCGATGAGCAGTTCTTC.

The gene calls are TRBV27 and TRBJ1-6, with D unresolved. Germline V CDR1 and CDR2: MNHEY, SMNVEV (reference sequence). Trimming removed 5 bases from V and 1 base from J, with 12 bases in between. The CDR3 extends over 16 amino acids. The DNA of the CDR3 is TGTGCCAGCAGTATCCATAGAAGATCCTATAATTCACCCCTCCACTTT. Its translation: CASSIHRRSYNSPLHF.

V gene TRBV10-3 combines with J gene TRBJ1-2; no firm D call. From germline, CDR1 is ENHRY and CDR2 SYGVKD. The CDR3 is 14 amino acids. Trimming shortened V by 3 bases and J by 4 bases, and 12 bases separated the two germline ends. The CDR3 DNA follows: TGTGCCATCAGTGAACTCCCGGGAAGCTATGGCTACACCTTC. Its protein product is CAISELPGSYGYTF.

The CDR3 DNA reads TGTGCCAGCAGTCGCGGGGGGAGCAGCTCCTACGAGCAGTACGTC. Amino acid sequence: CASSRGGSSSYEQYV. The chain carries TRBV6-5 and TRBJ2-7; 8 bases are a match to TRBD2. The germline gives CDR1 MNHEY, CDR2 SVGAGI. The junction had 6 bases not matched to a gene; V was cut back by 5 bases and J by 0 bases. CDR3 size: 15 residues.

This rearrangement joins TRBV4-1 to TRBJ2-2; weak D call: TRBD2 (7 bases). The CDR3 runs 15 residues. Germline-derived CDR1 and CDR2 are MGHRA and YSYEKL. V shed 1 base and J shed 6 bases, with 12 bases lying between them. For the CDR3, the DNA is TGCGCCAGCAGCCAAGGGTCGGGGGGCGCCGGGGAGCTGTTTTTT. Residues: CASSQGSGGAGELFF.

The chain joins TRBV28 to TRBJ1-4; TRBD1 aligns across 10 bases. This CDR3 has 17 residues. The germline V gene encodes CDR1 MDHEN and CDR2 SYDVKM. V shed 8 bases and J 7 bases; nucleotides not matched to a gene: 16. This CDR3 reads CASLPFSGTGVIEKLFF. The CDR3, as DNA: TGTGCCAGCCTCCCTTTTTCCGGGACAGGGGTTATTGAAAAACTGTTTTTT.

CDR3 sequence: CASSLGGGFSGELFF. The CDR3 coding sequence is TGTGCCAGCAGCTTGGGGGGTGGGTTCTCCGGGGAGCTGTTTTTT. This chain uses TRBV11-2 with TRBJ2-2; D might be TRBD2 (6 bases). Trimming cost V 3 bases and J 6 bases, with 14 bases left between them. CDR1 and CDR2 from the germline V gene are SGHAT and FQNNGV. The CDR3 spans 15 residues.

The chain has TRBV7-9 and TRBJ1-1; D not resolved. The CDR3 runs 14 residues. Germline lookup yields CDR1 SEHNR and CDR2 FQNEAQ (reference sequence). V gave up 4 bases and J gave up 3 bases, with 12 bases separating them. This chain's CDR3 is CASSYREFDTEAFF. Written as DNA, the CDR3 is TGTGCCAGCAGCTACCGCGAGTTCGACACTGAAGCTTTCTTT.

The DNA for the CDR3 is TGTGCCAGCAGGGACGGAGGCGGCACCATATATTTT. This encodes CASRDGGGTIYF. The V and J genes are TRBV7-9 and TRBJ1-3; no firm D call. Trimming stripped 6 bases from V and 9 bases from J, with 12 bases between. CDR3 size: 12 residues. The V gene's germline CDR1 is SEHNR and CDR2 FQNEAQ (reference sequence).

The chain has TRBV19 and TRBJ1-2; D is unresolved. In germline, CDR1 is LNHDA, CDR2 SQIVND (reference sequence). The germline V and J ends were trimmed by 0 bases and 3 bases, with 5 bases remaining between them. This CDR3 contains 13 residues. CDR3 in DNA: TGTGCCAGTAGTATAGACGGAGACTATGGCTACACCTTC. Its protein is CASSIDGDYGYTF.

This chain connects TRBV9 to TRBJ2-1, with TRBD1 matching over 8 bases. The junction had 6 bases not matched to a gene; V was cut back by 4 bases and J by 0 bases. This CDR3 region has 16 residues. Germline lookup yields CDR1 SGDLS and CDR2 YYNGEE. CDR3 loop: CASSLGQGSSYNEQFF. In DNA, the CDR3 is TGTGCCAGCAGCCTCGGACAGGGAAGCTCCTACAATGAGCAGTTCTTC. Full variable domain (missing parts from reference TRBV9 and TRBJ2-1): DSGVTQTPKHLITATGQRVTLRCSPRSGDLSVYWYQQSLDQGLQFLIQYYNGEERAKGNILERFSAQQFPDLHSELNLSSLELGDSALYFCASSLGQGSSYNEQFFGPGTRLTVL.

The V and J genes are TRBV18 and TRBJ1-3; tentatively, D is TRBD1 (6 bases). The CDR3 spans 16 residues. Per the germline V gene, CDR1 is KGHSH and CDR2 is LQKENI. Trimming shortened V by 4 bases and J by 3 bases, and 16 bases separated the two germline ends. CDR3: CASSRRTGTLGNTIYF. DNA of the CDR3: TGTGCCAGCTCACGCCGCACAGGGACCCTTGGAAACACCATATATTTT.

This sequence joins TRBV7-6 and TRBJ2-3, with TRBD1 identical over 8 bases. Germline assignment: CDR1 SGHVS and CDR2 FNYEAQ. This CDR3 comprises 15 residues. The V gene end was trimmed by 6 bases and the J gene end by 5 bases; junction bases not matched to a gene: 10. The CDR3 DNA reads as TGTGCCAGCAGTCCTAAGGACAGGGCAGAAGATACGCAGTATTTT. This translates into CASSPKDRAEDTQYF.

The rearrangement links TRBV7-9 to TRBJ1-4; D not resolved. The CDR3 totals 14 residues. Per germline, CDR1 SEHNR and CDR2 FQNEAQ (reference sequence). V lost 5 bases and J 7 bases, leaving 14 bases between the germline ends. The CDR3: CASSPHGSSEKLFF. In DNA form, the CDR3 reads TGTGCCAGCAGCCCCCACGGGAGTTCTGAAAAACTGTTTTTT.

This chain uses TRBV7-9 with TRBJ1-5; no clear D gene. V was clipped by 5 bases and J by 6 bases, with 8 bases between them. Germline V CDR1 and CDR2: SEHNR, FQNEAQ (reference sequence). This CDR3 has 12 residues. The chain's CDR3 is CASSLPFQPQHF. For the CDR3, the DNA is TGTGCCAGCAGCCTCCCTTTTCAGCCCCAGCATTTT.

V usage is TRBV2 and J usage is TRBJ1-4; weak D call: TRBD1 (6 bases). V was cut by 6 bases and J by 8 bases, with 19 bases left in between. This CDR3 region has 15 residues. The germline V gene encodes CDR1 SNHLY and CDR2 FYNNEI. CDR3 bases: TGTGCCAGCAGCCTTAACAGGGTCATCGGGGAAAAACTGTTTTTT. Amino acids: CASSLNRVIGEKLFF.

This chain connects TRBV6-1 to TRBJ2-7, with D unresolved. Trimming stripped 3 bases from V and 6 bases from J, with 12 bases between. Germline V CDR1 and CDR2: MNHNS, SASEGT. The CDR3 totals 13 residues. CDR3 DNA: TGTGCCAGCAGTGATGCCCTAAAATCCGAGCAGTACTTC. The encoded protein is CASSDALKSEQYF.

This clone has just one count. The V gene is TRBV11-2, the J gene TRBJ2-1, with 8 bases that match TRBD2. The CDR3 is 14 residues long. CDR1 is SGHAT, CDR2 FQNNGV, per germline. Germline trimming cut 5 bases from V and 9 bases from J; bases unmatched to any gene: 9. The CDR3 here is CASSRPGTRGEQFF. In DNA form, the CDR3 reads TGTGCCAGCAGCCGTCCCGGGACTAGGGGTGAGCAGTTCTTC.

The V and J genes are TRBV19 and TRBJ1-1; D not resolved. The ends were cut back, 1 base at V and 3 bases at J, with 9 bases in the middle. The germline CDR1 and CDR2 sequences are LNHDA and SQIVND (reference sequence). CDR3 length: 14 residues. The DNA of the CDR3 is TGTGCCAGTAGTATAGGTGAGGGAGACACTGAAGCTTTCTTT. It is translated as CASSIGEGDTEAFF.

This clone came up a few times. Written as DNA, the CDR3 is TGTGCCAGCAGCTTATCAGGGCATGGTCAGCCCCAGCATTTT. Translated: CASSLSGHGQPQHF. The chain employs TRBV7-9 and TRBJ1-5, with a tentative D call TRBD1 (5 bases). Germline V gene sequence: CDR1 SEHNR, CDR2 FQNEAQ (reference sequence). The CDR3 is made up of 14 amino acids. Trimming shortened V by 2 bases and J by 6 bases, and 11 bases separated the two germline ends.

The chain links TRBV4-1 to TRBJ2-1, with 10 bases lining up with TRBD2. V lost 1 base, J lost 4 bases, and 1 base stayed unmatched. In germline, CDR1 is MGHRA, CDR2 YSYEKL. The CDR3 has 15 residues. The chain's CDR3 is CASSQASGGYNEQFF. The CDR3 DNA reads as TGCGCCAGCAGCCAAGCTAGCGGGGGATACAATGAGCAGTTCTTC.

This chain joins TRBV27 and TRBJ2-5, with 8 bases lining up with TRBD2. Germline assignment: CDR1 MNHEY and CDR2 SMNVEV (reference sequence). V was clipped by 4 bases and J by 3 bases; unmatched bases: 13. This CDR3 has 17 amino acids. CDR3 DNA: TGTGCCAGCAGTTCCAATGGACTAGCCAGAACAAAAGAGACCCAGTACTTC. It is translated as CASSSNGLARTKETQYF.

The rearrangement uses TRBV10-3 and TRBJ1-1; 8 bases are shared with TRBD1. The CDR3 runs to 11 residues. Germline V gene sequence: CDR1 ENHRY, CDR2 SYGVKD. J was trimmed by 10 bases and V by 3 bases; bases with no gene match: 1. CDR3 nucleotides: TGTGCCATCAGTGAAGGACAGGGAGCTTTCTTT. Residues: CAISEGQGAFF.

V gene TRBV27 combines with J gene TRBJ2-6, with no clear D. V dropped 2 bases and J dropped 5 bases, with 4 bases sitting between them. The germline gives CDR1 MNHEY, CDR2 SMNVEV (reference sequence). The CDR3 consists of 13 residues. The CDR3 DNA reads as TGTGCCAGCAGTTTAAACTGGGCCAACGTCCTGACTTTC. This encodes CASSLNWANVLTF.

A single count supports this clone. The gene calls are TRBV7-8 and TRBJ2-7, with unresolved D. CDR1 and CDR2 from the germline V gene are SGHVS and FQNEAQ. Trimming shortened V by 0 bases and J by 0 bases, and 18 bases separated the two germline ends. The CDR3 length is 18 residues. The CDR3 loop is CASSLASTLVTSSYEQYF. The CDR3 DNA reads TGTGCCAGCAGCTTAGCCTCTACGCTAGTAACAAGCTCCTACGAGCAGTACTTC.

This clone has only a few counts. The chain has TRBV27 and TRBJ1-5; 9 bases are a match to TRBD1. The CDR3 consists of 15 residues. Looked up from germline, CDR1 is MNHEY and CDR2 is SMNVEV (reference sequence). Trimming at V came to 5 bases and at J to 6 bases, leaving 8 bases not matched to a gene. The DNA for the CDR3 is TGTGCCAGCAGTATGACAACAGGGGGCAGTCAGCCCCAGCATTTT. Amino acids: CASSMTTGGSQPQHF.

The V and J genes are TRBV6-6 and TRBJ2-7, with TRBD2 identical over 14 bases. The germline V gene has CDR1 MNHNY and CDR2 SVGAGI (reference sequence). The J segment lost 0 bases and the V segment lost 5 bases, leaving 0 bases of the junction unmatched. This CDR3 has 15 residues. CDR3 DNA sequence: TGTGCCAGCAGTGGGACTAGCGGGAGCTCCTACGAGCAGTACTTC. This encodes CASSGTSGSSYEQYF.